One and the same sample provided the 32 T cell receptor beta chains below, sequenced in a study of CD8+ T cells in alopecia areata. Sequencing templates came from extracted RNA that was reverse transcribed into cDNA. Here immunoSEQ multiplex PCR was the method, and the copy in TCRdb shows in-frame clones only, minus some. The data show around 200,000 clones, 64% seen once. As for treatment: oral pan-JAK inhibitor, 5-10 mg twice daily. Sequencing used CD4+ T cells sorted from blood, obtained at week 4, from a patient treated with tofacitinib. All receptors derive from a human donor with alopecia areata.

This chain links TRBV25-1 with TRBJ2-1; D unresolved. Germline assignment: CDR1 MGHDK and CDR2 SYGVNS. CDR3 length: 15 amino acids. Trimming left V 2 bases short and J 7 bases short, with 15 bases between. CDR3 loop: CASSEQLWTRNEQFF. CDR3 DNA sequence: TGTGCCAGCAGTGAACAGCTTTGGACGCGGAATGAGCAGTTCTTC.

The genes are TRBV7-8 and TRBJ2-2; TRBD1 is a possible D gene (6 bases). The CDR3 is 16 residues long. Germline assignment: CDR1 SGHVS and CDR2 FQNEAQ. V lost 1 base to trimming and J lost 7 bases, with 16 bases between them. CDR3 residues: CASSLVLGGNGGELFF. The CDR3 nucleotides are TGTGCCAGCAGCTTAGTGTTAGGGGGTAATGGCGGGGAGCTGTTTTTT.

This chain joins TRBV4-1 and TRBJ1-4; possibly TRBD1 for D (5 bases). The germline V gene has CDR1 MGHRA and CDR2 YSYEKL. This CDR3 has 14 residues. Trimming cost V 3 bases and J 0 bases, with 5 bases left between them. CDR3 amino acids: CASSHRATNEKLFF. DNA of the CDR3: TGCGCCAGCAGCCACAGGGCAACTAATGAAAAACTGTTTTTT.

The J gene is TRBJ2-7, the V gene TRBV29-1; no clear D. The CDR3 totals 12 residues. CDR1 SQVTM and CDR2 ANQGSEA come from the germline V gene. V shed 2 bases and J shed 6 bases, with 11 bases lying between them. Here the CDR3 DNA reads TGCAGCGTTGAAACGACCAGGAGCGAGCAGTACTTC. This encodes CSVETTRSEQYF.

V usage is TRBV25-1 and J usage is TRBJ2-5; a weak D match, TRBD1 (6 bases). The CDR3 is 14 residues long. V dropped 4 bases and J dropped 5 bases, with 14 bases sitting between them. CDR1 is MGHDK, CDR2 SYGVNS, per germline. The CDR3, as DNA: TGTGCCAGCAGTGGATTGGACAGTAGGGAGACCCAGTACTTC. Its protein product is CASSGLDSRETQYF. Supplemented by reference TRBV25-1 and TRBJ2-5, the full variable domain reads EADIYQTPRYLVIGTGKKITLECSQTMGHDKMYWYQQDPGMELHLIHYSYGVNSTEKGDLSSESTVSRIRTEHFPLTLESARPSHTSQYLCASSGLDSRETQYFGPGTRLLVL.

This clone showed up just once. The chain recombines TRBV30 with TRBJ1-3, with D uncertain. CDR3 length equals 13 residues. The germline V gene has CDR1 GTSNPN and CDR2 SVGIG (reference sequence). V lost 0 bases, J lost 9 bases, and 12 bases lay in between. The CDR3 DNA follows: TGTGCCTGGAGTGTACAATCTGGGAGCACCATATATTTT. It encodes CAWSVQSGSTIYF.

In its sample, this clone was seen a few times. The rearrangement joins TRBV10-3 to TRBJ2-5; 11 positions match TRBD1. Germline V lookup: CDR1 ENHRY, CDR2 SYGVKD. The V gene end was trimmed by 5 bases and the J gene end by 4 bases; junction bases not matched to a gene: 3. The CDR3 length is 14 residues. The CDR3 DNA is TGTGCCATCAGTCTCGGGACAGGGGGAGAGACCCAGTACTTC. It yields the protein CAISLGTGGETQYF.

There are a few counts of this clone. The chain has TRBV30 and TRBJ2-7; 9 bases match TRBD1. Germline lookup yields CDR1 GTSNPN and CDR2 SVGIG (reference sequence). This CDR3 region has 14 residues. Trimming removed 3 bases from V and 4 bases from J; junction bases left unmatched: 7. The CDR3 spells CAWRSWGTGYEQYF. CDR3 in DNA: TGTGCCTGGAGGTCGTGGGGGACAGGGTACGAGCAGTACTTC.

The chain joins TRBV29-1 to TRBJ1-2; D is possibly TRBD1 (5 bases). The CDR3 is 14 residues long. Germline-derived CDR1 and CDR2 are SQVTM and ANQGSEA. V gave up 7 bases and J gave up 6 bases, with 21 bases separating them. As DNA, the CDR3 is TGCAGCGCCGAACGGGGCCCGGGCGGGGATGGCTACACCTTC. Translated: CSAERGPGGDGYTF.

The chain carries TRBV6-6 and TRBJ1-1; possible D gene TRBD1, 6 bases. The V end was cut by 7 bases, the J end by 6 bases, with 18 bases between. Germline-derived CDR1 and CDR2 are MNHNY and SVGAGI (reference sequence). The CDR3 runs to 14 residues. As DNA, the CDR3 is TGTGCCAGCATCTGGGGGGGCGCCCCCTCTGAAGCTTTCTTT. It codes for CASIWGGAPSEAFF.

This clone was detected a few times. The gene calls are TRBV29-1 and TRBJ2-1, with D possibly TRBD1 on 5 matching bases. Trimming shortened V by 3 bases and J by 5 bases, and 11 bases separated the two germline ends. Germline assignment: CDR1 SQVTM and CDR2 ANQGSEA. The CDR3 totals 13 residues. The CDR3 is CSVDRVWNNEQFF. The CDR3, as DNA: TGCAGCGTTGACAGGGTATGGAACAATGAGCAGTTCTTC.

The rearrangement joins TRBV29-1 to TRBJ1-2, with D perhaps matching TRBD1 (5 bases). With 8 bases removed from V and 4 bases from J, the gap between germline ends came to 14 bases. Germline V gene sequence: CDR1 SQVTM, CDR2 ANQGSEA. The CDR3 consists of 12 residues. The CDR3 DNA follows: TGCAGCTCCTCGGCAGGGACCTATGGCTACACCTTC. It is translated as CSSSAGTYGYTF.

The gene calls are TRBV29-1 and TRBJ1-2; D might be TRBD1 (6 bases). V was trimmed by 4 bases and J by 6 bases, leaving 9 bases between them. The CDR3 sequence is 11 residues long. CDR1 is SQVTM and CDR2 is ANQGSEA in the germline V gene. The CDR3 coding sequence is TGCAGCGTTGCTGGGGGCGATGGCTACACCTTC. Amino acids: CSVAGGDGYTF.

This clone was recorded at least ten times. The chain links TRBV10-3 to TRBJ1-2; 10 bases are shared with TRBD1. There are 13 residues in the CDR3. Germline CDR1 reads ENHRY; CDR2 reads SYGVKD. The ends lost 10 bases at V and 3 bases at J; junction bases unmatched: 5. CDR3 sequence (DNA): TGTGCCACCGGGGACAGGGGAGACTATGGCTACACCTTC. Translation: CATGDRGDYGYTF.

Only a few counts were recorded for this clone. This chain links TRBV25-1 with TRBJ1-1; D perhaps matches TRBD1 (6 bases). This CDR3 spans 14 amino acids. Trimming took off 6 bases at V and 1 base at J, with 12 bases between the two ends. Germline-derived CDR1 and CDR2 are MGHDK and SYGVNS. CDR3 DNA sequence: TGTGCCAGCAGGAAGGACAGCCCGAACACTGAAGCTTTCTTT. This gives the protein CASRKDSPNTEAFF.

The chain couples TRBV7-2 to TRBJ2-5; 13 bases agree with TRBD2. This CDR3 contains 16 residues. Germline-derived CDR1 and CDR2 are SGHTA and FQGNSA. The junction had 3 bases not matched to a gene; V was cut back by 3 bases and J by 2 bases. The CDR3 DNA is TGTGCCAGCAGCTTGGGACTAGCGGGGCTACAAGAGACCCAGTACTTC. It is translated as CASSLGLAGLQETQYF.

V usage is TRBV11-2 and J usage is TRBJ2-2; D not certain. V was cut by 3 bases and J by 5 bases, with 7 bases left in between. This CDR3 is 13 amino acids long. The germline V gene encodes CDR1 SGHAT and CDR2 FQNNGV. The CDR3 DNA is TGTGCCAGCAGCTTGTCTCCGACCGGGGAGCTGTTTTTT. Amino acids: CASSLSPTGELFF.

V gene TRBV29-1 combines with J gene TRBJ2-5; 11 bases are shared with TRBD2. CDR1 SQVTM and CDR2 ANQGSEA come from the germline V gene. V was pared by 4 bases and J by 4 bases, with 5 bases of the junction left unmatched. The CDR3 contains 14 residues. The CDR3, as DNA: TGCAGCGTTGTCCGACTAGCGGGGTTAGAGACCCAGTACTTC. This encodes CSVVRLAGLETQYF.

This clone was seen more than once but under ten times. The DNA for the CDR3 is TGTGCCAGCTCACCAACAGCTGGGAACACTGAAGCTTTCTTT. Translating gives CASSPTAGNTEAFF. The chain carries TRBV18 and TRBJ1-1; D is uncertain. CDR1 and CDR2 from the germline V gene are KGHSH and LQKENI. Trimming removed 2 bases from V and 1 base from J, with 8 bases in between. The CDR3 is 14 residues long.

The J gene is TRBJ1-2, the V gene TRBV5-1; 9 nucleotides align to TRBD1. CDR1 is SGHRS and CDR2 is YFSETQ in the germline V gene. V shed 2 bases, J shed 2 bases, and the junction held 4 bases outside the gene matches. This CDR3 contains 15 residues. CDR3 sequence reads: CASSFGGTGNYGYTF. DNA of the CDR3: TGCGCCAGCAGCTTCGGTGGGACAGGGAACTATGGCTACACCTTC.

A few counts support this clone. V gene TRBV29-1 combines with J gene TRBJ1-1; D possibly corresponds to TRBD1 (5 bases). The CDR3 spans 15 residues. CDR1 is SQVTM, CDR2 ANQGSEA, per germline. Between the trimmed V and J ends, which lost 7 bases and 5 bases, there was a span of 23 bases. CDR3 in DNA: TGCAGCGCCAGGGTGGGTATCGCGTCAGGGACTGAAGCTTTCTTT. Protein: CSARVGIASGTEAFF. Full variable domain (remainder filled in from reference TRBV29-1 and TRBJ1-1): SAVISQKPSRDICQRGTSLTIQCQVDSQVTMMFWYRQQPGQSLTLIATANQGSEATYESGFVIDKFPISRPNLTFSTLTVSNMSPEDSSIYLCSARVGIASGTEAFFGQGTRLTVV.

This chain connects TRBV9 to TRBJ1-2, with 9 positions matching TRBD1. Germline lookup yields CDR1 SGDLS and CDR2 YYNGEE. V shed 2 bases and J 0 bases; nucleotides not matched to a gene: 8. The CDR3 has 17 amino acids. The CDR3 reads CASSVRTGAGANYGYTF. The CDR3 DNA is TGTGCCAGCAGCGTTCGGACAGGGGCGGGAGCTAACTATGGCTACACCTTC.

This sequence joins TRBV5-4 and TRBJ2-4; 10 bases line up with TRBD2. The CDR3 has 15 amino acids. Germline CDR1 and CDR2: SGHNT and YYREEE (reference sequence). Trimming took 2 bases from V and 2 from J; bases not matched to a gene: 1. CDR3 protein: CASSLAGGTKNIQYF. The CDR3, as DNA: TGTGCCAGCAGCTTAGCGGGGGGGACCAAAAACATTCAGTACTTC.

This chain joins TRBV19 and TRBJ2-1, with a possible D match to TRBD2 (5 bases). Germline lookup yields CDR1 LNHDA and CDR2 SQIVND (reference sequence). V dropped 7 bases and J dropped 6 bases, with 7 bases sitting between them. This CDR3 contains 11 residues. The chain's CDR3 is CASTSFNEQFF. The CDR3 region has the DNA TGTGCCAGTACTAGCTTCAATGAGCAGTTCTTC.

The V gene is TRBV4-3, the J gene TRBJ2-5; no clear D. Per the germline V gene, CDR1 is LGHNA and CDR2 is YSLEER. Trimming took 0 bases from V and 1 from J, leaving 9 bases between them. This CDR3 has 15 residues. CDR3 protein: CASSQDHGAQETQYF. As DNA, the CDR3 is TGCGCCAGCAGCCAAGATCATGGAGCCCAAGAGACCCAGTACTTC.

The chain carries TRBV4-3 and TRBJ1-1, with TRBD1 matching 7 bases. V lost 4 bases to trimming and J lost 3 bases; unmatched junction nucleotides: 8. Germline V lookup: CDR1 LGHNA, CDR2 YSLEER. There are 15 residues in the CDR3. In DNA, the CDR3 is TGCGCCAGCAGCCCCGGGGACAGAAGCTACACTGAAGCTTTCTTT. It specifies CASSPGDRSYTEAFF.

The chain is built from TRBV7-2 and TRBJ1-3; D gene uncertain. Germline values: CDR1 SGHTA, CDR2 FQGNSA. V was cut by 5 bases and J by 2 bases, with 13 bases left in between. CDR3 length: 15 amino acids. The CDR3 DNA follows: TGTGCCAGCAGCCCATCGGCCCAGGCTGGAAACACCATATATTTT. Amino acid sequence: CASSPSAQAGNTIYF.

CDR3 in DNA: TGTGCCTGGAATCAGGGGAGCACAGATACGCAGTATTTT. Protein sequence: CAWNQGSTDTQYF. The chain uses TRBV30 and TRBJ2-3; the D gene is possibly TRBD1 (6 bases). From germline, CDR1 is GTSNPN and CDR2 SVGIG (reference sequence). Trimming shortened V by 4 bases and J by 0 bases, and 8 bases separated the two germline ends. CDR3 length: 13 amino acids.

The V gene is TRBV14, the J gene TRBJ2-1; D is possibly TRBD2 (5 bases). Germline V CDR1 and CDR2: SGHDN, FVKESK. The CDR3 consists of 15 residues. V dropped 4 bases and J dropped 0 bases, with 10 bases sitting between them. The CDR3 reads CASSPTGFSYNEQFF. The DNA of the CDR3 is TGTGCCAGCAGCCCCACGGGGTTCTCCTACAATGAGCAGTTCTTC. The complete variable domain, with remaining parts taken from reference TRBV14 and TRBJ2-1, reads EAGVTQFPSHSVIEKGQTVTLRCDPISGHDNLYWYRRVMGKEIKFLLHFVKESKQDESGMPNNRFLAERTGGTYSTLKVQPAELEDSGVYFCASSPTGFSYNEQFFGPGTRLTVL.

The V call is TRBV7-2, the J call TRBJ2-5; 9 bases are shared with TRBD2. CDR1 and CDR2 from the germline V gene are SGHTA and FQGNSA. The ends lost 5 bases at V and 2 bases at J; junction bases unmatched: 12. This CDR3 has 17 residues. The CDR3 DNA follows: TGTGCCAGCAGCCAAGGGATGAGGCGGGGGGGACAAGAGACCCAGTACTTC. Amino acid sequence: CASSQGMRRGGQETQYF.

In the case of this clone: This sample also contains other DNA sequences that code for the same CDR3. The V gene is TRBV14, the J gene TRBJ1-2, with 7 bases that match TRBD1. Germline V gene sequence: CDR1 SGHDN, CDR2 FVKESK. J lost 2 bases, V lost 3 bases, and 0 bases had no gene match. The CDR3 loop spans 13 amino acids. The CDR3 sequence: CASSHRGNYGYTF. The CDR3 coding sequence is TGTGCCAGCAGCCACAGGGGGAACTATGGCTACACCTTC.

This clone was picked up a small number of times. The chain has TRBV6-1 and TRBJ1-5; no clear D. V lost 6 bases, J lost 0 bases, and 12 bases lay in between. Germline V gene data show CDR1 as MNHNS and CDR2 as SASEGT. The CDR3 has 15 amino acids. CDR3 nucleotides: TGTGCCAGCAGCTTCAGAGCGAATAGCAATCAGCCCCAGCATTTT. It yields the protein CASSFRANSNQPQHF.